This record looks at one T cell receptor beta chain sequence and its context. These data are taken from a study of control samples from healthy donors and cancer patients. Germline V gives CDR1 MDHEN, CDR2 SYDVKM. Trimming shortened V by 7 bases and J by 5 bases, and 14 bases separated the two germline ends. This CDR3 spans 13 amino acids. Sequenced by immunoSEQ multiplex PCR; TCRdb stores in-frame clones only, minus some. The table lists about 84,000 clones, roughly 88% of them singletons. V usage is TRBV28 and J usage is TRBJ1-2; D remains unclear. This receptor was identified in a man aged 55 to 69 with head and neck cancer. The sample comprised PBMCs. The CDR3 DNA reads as TGTGCCAGCACCCCCCCCAATGCTTATGGCTACACCTTC. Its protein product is CASTPPNAYGYTF.